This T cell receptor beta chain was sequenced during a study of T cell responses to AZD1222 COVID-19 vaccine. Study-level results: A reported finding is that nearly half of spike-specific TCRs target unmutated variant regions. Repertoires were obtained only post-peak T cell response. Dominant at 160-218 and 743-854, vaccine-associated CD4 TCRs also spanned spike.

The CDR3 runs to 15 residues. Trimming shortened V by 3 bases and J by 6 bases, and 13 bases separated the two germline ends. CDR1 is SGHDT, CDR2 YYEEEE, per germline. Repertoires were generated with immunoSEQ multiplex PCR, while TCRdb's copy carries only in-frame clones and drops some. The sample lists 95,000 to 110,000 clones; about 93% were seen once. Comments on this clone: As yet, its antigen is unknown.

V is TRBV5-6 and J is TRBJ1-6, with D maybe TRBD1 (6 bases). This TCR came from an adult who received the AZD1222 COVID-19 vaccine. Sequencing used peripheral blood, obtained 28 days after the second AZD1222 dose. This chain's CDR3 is CASSSSGVANSPLHF. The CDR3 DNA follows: TGTGCCAGCAGCTCGTCAGGGGTTGCTAATTCACCCCTCCACTTT.